This T cell receptor (beta chain) was captured by sequencing in a study of T cell responses to AZD1222 COVID-19 vaccine. About the study: Whether given at about 4 or about 12 weeks, second doses were pooled. Study-level points and caveats: Females made up more of the donors, who were largely white British, and clonal diversity may have come out too low. After two AZD1222 doses, spike-specific TCR breadth and depth rose versus day 0.

A note on this clone: Antigen unknown.

This CDR3 has 14 amino acids. Trimming removed 4 bases from V and 0 bases from J, with 9 bases in between. Germline V CDR1 and CDR2: SGDLS, YYNGEE. Data came from immunoSEQ multiplex PCR; TCRdb stores just in-frame clones and leaves some out. The table has about 120,000 clones, approximately 91% seen once. The chain combines TRBV9 with TRBJ2-3, with D unclear. This sequence originates from an adult in good health. Source: peripheral blood, taken on day 0 of AZD1222 vaccination. The CDR3 DNA is TGTGCCAGCAGCAAGGCTGACAGCACAGATACGCAGTATTTT. Translated: CASSKADSTDTQYF.